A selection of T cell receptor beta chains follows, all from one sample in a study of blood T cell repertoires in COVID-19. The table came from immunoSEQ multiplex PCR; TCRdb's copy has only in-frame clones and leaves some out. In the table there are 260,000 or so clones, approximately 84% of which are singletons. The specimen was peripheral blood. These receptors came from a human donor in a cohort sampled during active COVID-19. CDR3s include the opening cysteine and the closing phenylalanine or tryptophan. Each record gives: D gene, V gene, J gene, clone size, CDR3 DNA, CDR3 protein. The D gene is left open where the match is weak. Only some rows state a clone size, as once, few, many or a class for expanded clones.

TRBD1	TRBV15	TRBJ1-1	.	TGTGCCACCAGCAGAGGGGACAGGGGCTTTGAAGCTTTCTTT	CATSRGDRGFEAFF
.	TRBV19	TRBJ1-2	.	TGTGCCAGTAGTACCCCTTCCCGGGAACACTATGGCTACACCTTC	CASSTPSREHYGYTF
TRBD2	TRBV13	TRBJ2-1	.	TGTGCCAGCAACCATGCGGGGGGGGCCTACAATGAGCAGTTCTTC	CASNHAGGAYNEQFF
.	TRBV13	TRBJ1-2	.	TGTGCCAGCAGCCAGACAGCTCCTTATGGCTACACCTTC	CASSQTAPYGYTF
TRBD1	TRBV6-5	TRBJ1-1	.	TGTGCCAGCAGTTACTCGAAGGGGGCTAGGACTGAAGCTTTCTTT	CASSYSKGARTEAFF
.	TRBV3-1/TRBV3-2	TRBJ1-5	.	TGTGCCAGCTGGGGAGGGGAGAGCAATCAGCCCCAGCATTTT	CASWGGESNQPQHF
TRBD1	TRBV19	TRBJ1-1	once	TGTGCCAGTAGTCCGACAGGGGGCACTGAAGCTTTCTTT	CASSPTGGTEAFF
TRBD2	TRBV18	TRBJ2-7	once	TGTGCCAGCTCACCCCGCGGGACTAGCGGCTCCTACGAGCAGTACTTC	CASSPRGTSGSYEQYF
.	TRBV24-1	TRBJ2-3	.	TGTGCCACCAGTGATTTCTCAGATACGCAGTATTTT	CATSDFSDTQYF
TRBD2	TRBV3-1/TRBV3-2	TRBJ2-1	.	TGTGCCAGCAGCCAAGAGCCGGCTAGCGGGTACAATGAGCAGTTCTTC	CASSQEPASGYNEQFF
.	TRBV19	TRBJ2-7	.	TGTGCCAGTACGGACAGCTACGAGCAGTACTTC	CASTDSYEQYF
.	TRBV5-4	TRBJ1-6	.	TGTGCCAGCACCACAGGGTGGAGTTCACCCCTCCACTTT	CASTTGWSSPLHF
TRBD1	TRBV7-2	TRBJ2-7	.	TGTGCCAGCAGCTCCCTCCGACAGGGTTACTCCTACGAGCAGTACTTC	CASSSLRQGYSYEQYF
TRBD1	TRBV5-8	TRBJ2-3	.	TGTGCCAGCAGCTCCCCGACGGACAGGGGAGCCACAGATACGCAGTATTTT	CASSSPTDRGATDTQYF
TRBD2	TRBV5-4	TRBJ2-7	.	TGTGCCAGCAGCTCCGGGGGGGGAACCTACGAGCAGTACTTC	CASSSGGGTYEQYF
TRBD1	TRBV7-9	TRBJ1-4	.	TGTGCCAGCAGCTCCGGGACAGGGCTCGGAGAACTGTTTTTT	CASSSGTGLGELFF
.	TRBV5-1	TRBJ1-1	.	TGCGCCAGCAGCTTAACGGGCGGGGGGACTGAAGCTTTCTTT	CASSLTGGGTEAFF
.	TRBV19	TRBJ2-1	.	TGTGCCAGTAGTTCGACTAGATTTCAGTTCTTC	CASSSTRFQFF
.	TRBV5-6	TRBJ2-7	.	TGTGCCAGCAGCTTGTACAGCTCCTACGAGCAGTACTTC	CASSLYSSYEQYF
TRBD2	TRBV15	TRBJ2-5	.	TGTGCCACCAGCAGGGGACTAGCGGGAGGAGAGACCCAGTACTTC	CATSRGLAGGETQYF
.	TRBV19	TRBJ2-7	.	TGTGCCAGTAGTATGGAGACTCAAGTAATACCCTCCTACGAGCAGTACTTC	CASSMETQVIPSYEQYF
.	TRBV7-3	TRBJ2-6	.	TGTGCCAGCAGCTTTGGCGCGGGGCCCAACTCTGGGGCCAACGTCCTGACTTTC	CASSFGAGPNSGANVLTF
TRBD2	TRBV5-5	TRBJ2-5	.	TGTGCCAGCAGCTTGAGTCTAGCGGGGGCCCTGCAAGAGACCCAGTACTTC	CASSLSLAGALQETQYF
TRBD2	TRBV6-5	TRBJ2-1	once	TGTGCCAGCAGTACCGGACTAGCGGGAGGAAATGAGCAGTTCTTC	CASSTGLAGGNEQFF
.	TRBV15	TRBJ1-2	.	TGTGCCACCAGCAGAAGCGGGACGGCTGGCTACACCTTC	CATSRSGTAGYTF
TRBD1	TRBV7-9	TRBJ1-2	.	TGTGCCAGCAGCTTGGTCGGGACAGGGCAGGCTGGCTACACCTTC	CASSLVGTGQAGYTF
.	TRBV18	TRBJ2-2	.	TGTGCCAGCTCATCAGGACTAAACACCGGGGAGCTGTTTTTT	CASSSGLNTGELFF
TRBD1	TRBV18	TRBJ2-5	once	TGTGCCAGCTCACCAAGGACAGGGGGCAACCAAGAGACCCAGTACTTC	CASSPRTGGNQETQYF
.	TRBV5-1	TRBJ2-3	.	TGCGCCAGCAGCTTGTATAGGACTACCGGCACAGATACGCAGTATTTT	CASSLYRTTGTDTQYF
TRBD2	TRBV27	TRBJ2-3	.	TGTGCCAGCGCATGGGAGGGGCGGGGAAGCACAGATACGCAGTATTTT	CASAWEGRGSTDTQYF
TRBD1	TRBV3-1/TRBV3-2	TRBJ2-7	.	TGTGCCAGCAGCCAAGAGCCTGCCTCCGAGACAGGGGGCAACGAGCAGTACTTC	CASSQEPASETGGNEQYF
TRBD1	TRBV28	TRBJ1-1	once	TGTGCCAGCAGTCCTCCGACAGGGGAAGGCACTGAAGCTTTCTTT	CASSPPTGEGTEAFF
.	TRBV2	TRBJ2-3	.	TGTGCCAGCTCCCGGGGCGGGGGCGCTTCAGATACGCAGTATTTT	CASSRGGGASDTQYF
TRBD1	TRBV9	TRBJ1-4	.	TGTGCCAGCAGCGTAGGAAGACCCCCAGGGGGCGTGGATGAAAAACTGTTTTTT	CASSVGRPPGGVDEKLFF
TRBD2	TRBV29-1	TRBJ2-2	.	TGCAGCGGGAAGATAGCGGGAGGGGGTCCCGGGGAGCTGTTTTTT	CSGKIAGGGPGELFF
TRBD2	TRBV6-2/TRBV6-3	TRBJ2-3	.	TGTGCCAGCAGTCACAGTAGCGGGGTTAGCACAGATACGCAGTATTTT	CASSHSSGVSTDTQYF
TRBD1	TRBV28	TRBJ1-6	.	TGTGCCAGCAGTGGGGACAGGTATAATTCACCCCTCCACTTT	CASSGDRYNSPLHF
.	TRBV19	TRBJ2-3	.	TGTGCCAGTAGTCCCGAGAGGGCAGTGAACACAGATACGCAGTATTTT	CASSPERAVNTDTQYF
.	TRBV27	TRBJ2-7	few	TGTGCCAGCAGTTTTGGTCGCCCGAGCTACGAGCAGTACTTC	CASSFGRPSYEQYF
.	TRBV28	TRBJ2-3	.	TGTGCCAGTGTACGGGAACTAGTGTATTTT	CASVRELVYF
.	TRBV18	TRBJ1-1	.	TGTGCCAGCTCACCAGGACTTTTGAGTGCCACTGAAGCTTTCTTT	CASSPGLLSATEAFF
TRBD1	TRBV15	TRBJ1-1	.	TGTGCCACCAGCAGAGATCTTTTCGGACAGGAGTACACTGAAGCTTTCTTT	CATSRDLFGQEYTEAFF
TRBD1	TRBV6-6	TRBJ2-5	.	TGTGCCAGCACAGGGACAGGAGAGACCCAGTACTTC	CASTGTGETQYF
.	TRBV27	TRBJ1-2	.	TGTGCCAGCAGTCGCTCGCCCACAGGGCATGGCTACACCTTC	CASSRSPTGHGYTF
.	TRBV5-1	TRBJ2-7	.	TGCGCCAGCAGAACCGGGACATTCATAGGCGACGAGCAGTACTTC	CASRTGTFIGDEQYF
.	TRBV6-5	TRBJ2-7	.	TGTGCCAGCAGTTACAAGGCGGGTTGGACCTACGAGCAGTACTTC	CASSYKAGWTYEQYF
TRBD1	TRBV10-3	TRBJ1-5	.	TGTGCCATCAGTAACTCACAGGGGGATCAGCCCCAGCATTTT	CAISNSQGDQPQHF
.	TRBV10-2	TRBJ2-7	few	TGCGCCAGCAGTCCCCTCCGGGACACGGGTTTCGGCGAGCAGTACTTC	CASSPLRDTGFGEQYF